The 6 T cell receptor beta chains below come from one sample, sequenced in a study of Graves' ophthalmopathy and Graves' hyperthyroidism (dated by TCRdb to between 2017 and 2018). Sequencing used an Illumina HiSeq 2000. TCR beta CDR3 regions were amplified from RNA transcripts for repertoire sequencing. The first round of RT-PCR was done with HTBI primers and the Qiagen OneStep RT-PCR kit, and was followed by a second round of multiplex PCR, then size selection and purification. TCRdb applied fastp at Q25 and MiXCR to the public reads, then kept only in-frame beta chains. Each record represents a unique CDR3 protein, reported with the most common genes and DNA among its rows. The sample includes 400,000 to 500,000 distinct CDR3 sequences, with 21% observed a single time. The biggest ten clones account for around 3.1% of the sample. The material sequenced was peripheral blood. These receptors came from a young woman with stable Graves' hyperthyroidism. Donor details come from another sample of the same person, matched by shared clones.

Comments on this clonotype: The conserved final phenylalanine or tryptophan is absent from the CDR3, which likely points to a read error. The gene calls are TRBV30 and TRBJ2-2; D is perhaps TRBD2 (5 bases). The CDR3 is made up of 13 amino acids. Trimming cost V 5 bases and J 5 bases, with 12 bases left between them. Germline loops: CDR1 GTSNPN, CDR2 SVGIG (reference sequence). The DNA of the CDR3 is TGTGCCTGGTCCAGGACTTCAACCGGGGAGCTGTTTGTT. Protein: CAWSRTSTGELFV.

The V call is TRBV6-5, the J call TRBJ2-7; D uncertain. The length of the CDR3 is 16 residues. Germline loops: CDR1 MNHEY, CDR2 SVGAGI. The V end lost 0 bases, the J end lost 2 bases, and 14 bases lay between the germline ends. Here the CDR3 reads CASSYSLSPGPYEQYF. Written as DNA, the CDR3 is TGTGCCAGCAGTTACTCGCTGTCTCCCGGGCCCTACGAGCAGTACTTC.

This clonotype was observed at least ten times. A clone one base away is much larger, so this may be a read error. The conserved final phenylalanine or tryptophan is absent from the CDR3, which likely points to a read error. This chain links TRBV12-3 or TRBV12-4 with TRBJ2-5; 7 nucleotides match TRBD2. This CDR3 comprises 13 residues. V dropped 5 bases and J dropped 2; count of bases not matched to a gene: 2. The CDR3 spells CASSPGLQETQYL. Here the CDR3 DNA reads TGTGCCAGCAGTCCGGGACTACAAGAGACCCAGTACCTC.

This clonotype occurred many times. This chain joins TRBV12-3 or TRBV12-4 and TRBJ2-7; 10 bases are a match to TRBD2. J gave up 3 bases and V 6 bases, and 5 bases lay outside the gene matches. The CDR3 consists of 14 residues. This chain's CDR3 is CASSRAGGLYEQYF. Written as DNA, the CDR3 is TGTGCCAGCAGCCGAGCGGGAGGGCTCTACGAGCAGTACTTC.

V gene TRBV11-1 combines with J gene TRBJ1-2, with D perhaps TRBD1 (5 bases). Between the trimmed V and J ends, which lost 1 base and 4 bases, there was a span of 16 bases. CDR1 and CDR2 (germline): SGHAT, FQDESV (reference sequence). CDR3 length: 16 amino acids. The CDR3 nucleotides are TGTGCCAGCAGCTTAGAGTGGGGCAGCGGGGTCTATGGCTACACCTTC. This translates into CASSLEWGSGVYGYTF.

This clonotype was seen repeatedly, ten times or more. The chain employs TRBV28 and TRBJ2-5; the D is unclear. With 1 base removed from V and 5 bases from J, the gap between germline ends came to 14 bases. The CDR3 is made up of 15 amino acids. Germline CDR1 and CDR2: MDHEN and SYDVKM. The CDR3 loop is CASSLYSGRSETQYF. Here the CDR3 DNA reads TGTGCCAGCAGTTTATATTCGGGCAGATCGGAGACCCAGTACTTC.